This T cell receptor (beta chain) was captured by sequencing in a study of T cell responses to AZD1222 COVID-19 vaccine. Study-level results: The study found Spike-specific TCR breadth and depth rose after two AZD1222 doses. The donor cohort was predominantly white British with a female majority, and clonal diversity may have been underestimated. No repertoire was sampled before or during the peak T cell response, only after it. Vaccine-associated CD4 TCRs ranged over spike, dominating at 160-218 and 743-854.

A note on this clone: The antigen remains undetermined.

Between the trimmed V and J ends, which lost 5 bases and 2 bases, there was a span of 14 bases. Germline CDR1 SGHRS, CDR2 YFSETQ. CDR3 length: 16 amino acids. Repertoires were generated with immunoSEQ multiplex PCR, while TCRdb's copy carries only in-frame clones and drops some. The sample lists approximately 170,000 clones, just over 85% seen once, with approximately 10% in the top ten. The source of this sequence is an adult who received the AZD1222 COVID-19 vaccine. This material consisted of peripheral blood, taken 28 days after the second AZD1222 dose. The gene calls are TRBV5-1 and TRBJ2-6; D could derive from TRBD1 or TRBD2 (6 bases each). Here the CDR3 reads CASSPTGTAGANVLTF. The CDR3 bases are TGCGCCAGCAGTCCTACAGGGACTGCTGGGGCCAACGTCCTGACTTTC.